These T cell receptor beta chains were read from a single sample in a study of read filtering for tumor transcriptome and immune sequencing. A single record per CDR3 protein comes from TCRdb applying MiXCR to the reads. Of about 35,000 distinct CDR3 sequences in the sample, 14% are singletons; the top ten hold 5.5% to 7%. The sample comprised a population of CD138-negative cells sorted from bone marrow. These receptors were obtained from a donor aged 40 or older with multiple myeloma. CDR3s include the opening cysteine and the closing phenylalanine or tryptophan. Each record gives: J gene, D gene, V gene, clone size, CDR3 protein, CDR3 DNA. The D gene is left open where the match is weak. The size entry is marked missing in some rows and otherwise reads once, few, many or a size class.

TRBJ2-3 . TRBV4-2 . CASSQVLANTDAQYF TGTGCCAGCAGCCAAGTCCTGGCGAACACAGATGCGCAGTATTTT
TRBJ2-2 . TRBV20-1 . CGAREPGRGGELFF TGCGGTGCTAGAGAGCCAGGGCGGGGCGGGGAGCTGTTTTTT
TRBJ2-1 TRBD2 TRBV5-4 many CATGLDSYNEQFF TGTGCTACGGGACTAGACTCCTACAATGAGCAGTTCTTC
TRBJ2-2 TRBD2 TRBV7-8 many CASSLVISGRMVTGELFF TGTGCCAGCAGCTTAGTGATTAGCGGGAGGATGGTCACCGGGGAGCTGTTTTTT
TRBJ1-4 . TRBV4-1 many CASSGARQANEKLFF TGCGCCAGCAGCGGGGCCCGACAGGCAAATGAAAAACTGTTTTTT
TRBJ1-6 TRBD1 TRBV29-1 many CSVLPGQGNSPLHF TGCAGCGTCCTCCCCGGACAGGGGAATTCACCCCTCCACTTT
TRBJ1-5 TRBD1 TRBV6-2/TRBV6-3 many CASSYIPSGTVFYSNQPQHF TGTGCCAGCAGTTACATCCCATCCGGGACAGTATTTTATAGCAATCAGCCCCAGCATTTT
TRBJ2-3 . TRBV11-3 few CASSPGQPGDTQYF TGTGCCAGCAGCCCCGGACAGCCCGGCGATACGCAGTATTTT
TRBJ2-1 TRBD2 TRBV6-5 many CASSPSGRLLLEQFF TGTGCCAGCAGTCCTTCCGGGAGGCTATTACTTGAGCAGTTCTTC
TRBJ1-1 . TRBV5-1 many CASSLGRRYTEAFF TGCGCCAGCAGCTTAGGCCGGAGATACACTGAAGCTTTCTTT
TRBJ1-4 . TRBV20-1 many CSARPGEGRRSSGKLFF TGCAGTGCTAGACCCGGGGAGGGTAGGAGATCGTCTGGAAAACTGTTTTTT
TRBJ1-1 . TRBV18 many CASSQDSNTEAFF TGTGCCAGCTCCCAGGACAGCAACACTGAAGCTTTCTTT
TRBJ2-2 . TRBV11-3 many CASSRGIASNTGELFF TGTGCCAGCAGCCGCGGGATAGCGAGTAACACCGGGGAGCTGTTTTTT
TRBJ1-1 . TRBV11-2 many CASSFSANTEAFF TGTGCCAGCAGCTTCTCGGCAAACACTGAAGCTTTCTTT
TRBJ1-5 TRBD1 TRBV10-3 . CAISTGDNQPQHF TGTGCCATCAGCACAGGGGACAATCAGCCCCAGCATTTT
TRBJ1-2 . TRBV12-3/TRBV12-4 many CASSIQGLGNYGYTF TGTGCCAGCAGTATCCAGGGTCTGGGGAACTATGGCTACACCTTC
TRBJ1-5 TRBD1 TRBV20-1 many CSARTGTQPQHF TGCAGTGCTAGGACAGGGACCCAGCCCCAGCATTTT
TRBJ2-5 . TRBV20-1 many CSAVTGAGETQYF TGCAGTGCGGTTACCGGGGCCGGCGAGACCCAGTACTTC